This T cell receptor beta chain was captured in a study of cytomegalovirus exposure and HLA in healthy donors. This CDR3 has 15 amino acids. CDR1 is SGHDT, CDR2 YYEEEE, per germline. V trimming: 2 bases; J trimming: 7 bases; junction bases outside the gene matches: 9. As for this clone: Its target is not known.

13 Jbeta primers and 60 Vbeta primers were used for the PCR. Only in-frame clones appear in the TCRdb table, and some are missing; sequencing was by immunoSEQ multiplex PCR. Its clone listing holds about 52,000 clones. Study conclusions and caveats: Equally common other TCR beta chains were less clonally expanded than HLA-associated ones, a later analysis found.

The origin of this receptor is a woman aged 55 to 70 in good health and CMV-seropositive. The chain is built from TRBV5-6 and TRBJ2-7; the match to TRBD1 covers 10 bases. The sample consisted of PBMCs. The CDR3 sequence: CASSFADRGTREQYF. CDR3 nucleotide sequence: TGTGCCAGCAGCTTTGCGGACAGGGGGACCCGGGAGCAGTACTTC.